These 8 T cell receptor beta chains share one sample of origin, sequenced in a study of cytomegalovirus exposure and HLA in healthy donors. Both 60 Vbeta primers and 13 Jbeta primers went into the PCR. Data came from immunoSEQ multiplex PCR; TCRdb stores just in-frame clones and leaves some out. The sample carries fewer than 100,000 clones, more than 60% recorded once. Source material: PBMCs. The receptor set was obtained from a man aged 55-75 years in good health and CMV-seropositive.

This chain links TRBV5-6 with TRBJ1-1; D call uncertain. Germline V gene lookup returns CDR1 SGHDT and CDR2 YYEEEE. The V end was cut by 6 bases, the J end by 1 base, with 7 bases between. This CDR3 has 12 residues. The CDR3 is CASTTQNTEAFF. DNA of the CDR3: TGTGCCAGCACCACTCAGAACACTGAAGCTTTCTTT. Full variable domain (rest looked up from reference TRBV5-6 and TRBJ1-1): DAGVTQSPTHLIKTRGQQVTLRCSPKSGHDTVSWYQQALGQGPQFIFQYYEEEERQRGNFPDRFSGHQFPNYSSELNVNALLLGDSALYLCASTTQNTEAFFGQGTRLTVV.

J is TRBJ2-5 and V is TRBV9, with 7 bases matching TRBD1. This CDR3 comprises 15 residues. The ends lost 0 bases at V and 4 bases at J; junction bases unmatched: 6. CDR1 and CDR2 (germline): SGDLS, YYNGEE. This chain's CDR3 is CASSVDRGQGETQYF. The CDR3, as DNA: TGTGCCAGCAGCGTAGACAGGGGCCAAGGAGAGACCCAGTACTTC.

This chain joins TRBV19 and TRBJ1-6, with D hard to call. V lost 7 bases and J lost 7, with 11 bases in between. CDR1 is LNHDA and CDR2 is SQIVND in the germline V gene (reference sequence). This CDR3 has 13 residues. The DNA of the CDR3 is TGTGCCAGTACTTGGGCGTGGAATTCACCCCTCCACTTT. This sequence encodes CASTWAWNSPLHF.

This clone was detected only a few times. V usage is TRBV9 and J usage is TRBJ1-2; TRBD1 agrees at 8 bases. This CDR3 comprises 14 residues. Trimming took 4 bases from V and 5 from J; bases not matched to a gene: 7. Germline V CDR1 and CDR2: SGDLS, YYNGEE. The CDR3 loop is CASSPGQGGYGYTF. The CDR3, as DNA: TGTGCCAGCAGCCCTGGACAGGGCGGTTATGGCTACACCTTC.

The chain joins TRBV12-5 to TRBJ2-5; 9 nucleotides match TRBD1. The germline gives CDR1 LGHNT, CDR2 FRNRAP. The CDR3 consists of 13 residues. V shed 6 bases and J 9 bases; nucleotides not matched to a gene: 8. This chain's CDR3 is CASGLDRTGAQYF. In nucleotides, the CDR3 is TGTGCTAGTGGCCTGGACAGGACAGGGGCCCAGTACTTC.

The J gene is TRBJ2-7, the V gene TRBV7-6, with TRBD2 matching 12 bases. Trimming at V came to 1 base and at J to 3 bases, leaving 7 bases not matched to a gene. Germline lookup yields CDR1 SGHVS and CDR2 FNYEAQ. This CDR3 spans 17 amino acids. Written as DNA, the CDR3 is TGTGCCAGCAGCTTAGATCCCGGGACTAGCGGGCGCTACGAGCAGTACTTC. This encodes CASSLDPGTSGRYEQYF.

CDR3: CASSLFIGAGLKETQYF. The DNA of the CDR3 is TGTGCCAGCAGTTTATTTATTGGGGCAGGGTTAAAAGAGACCCAGTACTTC. The rearrangement uses TRBV28 and TRBJ2-5; tentatively, D is TRBD1 (5 bases). This CDR3 spans 17 amino acids. The germline V and J ends were trimmed by 1 base and 3 bases, with 18 bases remaining between them. Per the germline V gene, CDR1 is MDHEN and CDR2 is SYDVKM.

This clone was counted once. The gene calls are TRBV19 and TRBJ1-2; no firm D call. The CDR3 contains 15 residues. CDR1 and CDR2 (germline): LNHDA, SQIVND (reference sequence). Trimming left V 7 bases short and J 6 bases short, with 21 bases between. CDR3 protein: CASTEARLGVDGYTF. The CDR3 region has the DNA TGTGCCAGTACGGAGGCCCGATTAGGCGTGGATGGCTACACCTTC.